This section outlines one T cell receptor (beta chain) sequence together with its context. The antigen is unknown. Trimming took 0 bases from V and 4 from J, leaving 5 bases between them. This CDR3 spans 12 amino acids. Germline V gene data show CDR1 as SGHNT and CDR2 as YYREEE (reference sequence). The data are from a study of T cells after yellow fever vaccination. General study findings and limits: Abundant clonotypes from the bulk population could contaminate FACS-sorted repertoires.

It was through 5'RACE template switching that TCR cDNA was made, with a universal primer site and UMIs added. TCRdb analysed the 5' RACE reads with MiXCR anew, one entry per CDR3 protein. The repertoire consists of over 45,000 distinct CDR3 sequences, with approximately 7% occurring once and the leading ten covering about 40%. This chain uses TRBV5-4 with TRBJ2-7; unclear D gene. The receptor's source is a man between 18 and 29 years old who received the YFV17D yellow fever vaccine. The material was CD8+ T cells sorted from PBMCs, obtained on the day of the first yellow fever vaccination. The CDR3 DNA is TGTGCCAGCAGCTTGGTAGAATACGAGCAGTACGTC. It encodes CASSLVEYEQYV.